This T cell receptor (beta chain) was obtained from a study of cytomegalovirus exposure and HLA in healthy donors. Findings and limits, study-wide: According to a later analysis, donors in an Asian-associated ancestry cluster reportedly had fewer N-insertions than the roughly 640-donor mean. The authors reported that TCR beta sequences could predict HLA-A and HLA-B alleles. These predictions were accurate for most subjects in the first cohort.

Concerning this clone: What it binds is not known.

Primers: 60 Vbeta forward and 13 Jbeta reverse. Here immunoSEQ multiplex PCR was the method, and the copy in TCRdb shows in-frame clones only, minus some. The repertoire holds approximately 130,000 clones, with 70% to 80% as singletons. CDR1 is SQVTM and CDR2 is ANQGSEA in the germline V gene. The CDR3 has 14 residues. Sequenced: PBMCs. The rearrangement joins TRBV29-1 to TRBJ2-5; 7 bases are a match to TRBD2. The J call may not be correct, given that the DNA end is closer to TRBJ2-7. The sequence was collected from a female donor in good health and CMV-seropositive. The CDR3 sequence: CSVGWGGVRYEQYF. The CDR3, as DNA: TGCAGCGTTGGTTGGGGGGGGGTCCGGTACGAGCAGTACTTC.